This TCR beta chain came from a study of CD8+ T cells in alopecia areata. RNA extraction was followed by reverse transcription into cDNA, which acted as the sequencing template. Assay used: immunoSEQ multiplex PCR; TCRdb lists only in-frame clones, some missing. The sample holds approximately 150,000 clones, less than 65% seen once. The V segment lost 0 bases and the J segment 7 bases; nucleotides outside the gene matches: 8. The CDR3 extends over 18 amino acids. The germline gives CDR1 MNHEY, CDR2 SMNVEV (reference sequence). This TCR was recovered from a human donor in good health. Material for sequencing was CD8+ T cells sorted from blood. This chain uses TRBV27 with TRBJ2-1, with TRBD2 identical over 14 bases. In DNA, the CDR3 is TGTGCCAGCAGTTTATCCCCGGGACTAGCGGGAGTTGGTAATGAGCAGTTCTTC. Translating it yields CASSLSPGLAGVGNEQFF.